The rows below give T cell receptor beta chains drawn from one sample of a study of early T cells in non-severe SARS-CoV-2 infection. A single record per CDR3 protein comes from TCRdb applying MiXCR to the 5' RACE reads. The sample lists over 100,000 distinct CDR3 sequences; roughly 13% were seen once. The sequencing input was whole blood. These receptors originate from an adult who was a healthcare worker with PCR-confirmed SARS-CoV-2 infection or an uninfected control (not recorded which). Both conserved end residues are part of each CDR3. A D gene is named only where the DNA matches it firmly. Clone size is not always given. Where it is, it says once, few, many or a class for expanded clones.

J gene: TRBJ2-1
V gene: TRBV12-3/TRBV12-4
CDR3 length: 10
D gene: -
clone size: -
CDR3 protein: CASSRKIQFF
CDR3 DNA: TGTGCCAGCAGTAGGAAAATACAGTTCTTC

J gene: TRBJ2-7
V gene: TRBV12-3/TRBV12-4
CDR3 length: 12
D gene: -
clone size: -
CDR3 protein: CASSLVPSEQYF
CDR3 DNA: TGTGCCAGCAGTTTAGTCCCCTCCGAGCAGTACTTC

J gene: TRBJ2-6
V gene: TRBV4-1
CDR3 length: 14
D gene: -
clone size: many
CDR3 protein: CASSQGAGANVLTF
CDR3 DNA: TGCGCCAGCAGCCAAGGCGCTGGGGCCAACGTCCTGACTTTC

J gene: TRBJ1-1
V gene: TRBV7-2
CDR3 length: 14
D gene: -
clone size: -
CDR3 protein: CASSLERGNTEAFF
CDR3 DNA: TGTGCCAGCAGCTTAGAACGGGGCAACACTGAAGCTTTCTTT

J gene: TRBJ2-5
V gene: TRBV12-3/TRBV12-4
CDR3 length: 14
D gene: -
clone size: -
CDR3 protein: CASSLVFGPETQYF
CDR3 DNA: TGTGCCAGCAGTTTAGTTTTCGGACCGGAGACCCAGTACTTC

J gene: TRBJ1-2
V gene: TRBV27
CDR3 length: 18
D gene: TRBD1
clone size: many
CDR3 protein: CASSPYPFPGGGLKGYTF
CDR3 DNA: TGTGCCAGCAGTCCCTACCCATTTCCAGGGGGCGGCCTGAAGGGCTACACCTTC

J gene: TRBJ1-3
V gene: TRBV19
CDR3 length: 12
D gene: -
clone size: -
CDR3 protein: CASLSPGDTIYF
CDR3 DNA: TGTGCCAGTCTTTCTCCCGGGGACACCATATATTTT

J gene: TRBJ2-5
V gene: TRBV25-1
CDR3 length: 13
D gene: -
clone size: many
CDR3 protein: CASSVDIQETQYF
CDR3 DNA: TGTGCCAGCAGCGTGGACATTCAAGAGACCCAGTACTTC

J gene: TRBJ1-2
V gene: TRBV7-6
CDR3 length: 16
D gene: -
clone size: many
CDR3 protein: CASSPETREVPNGYTF
CDR3 DNA: TGTGCCAGCAGCCCAGAGACAAGAGAAGTACCGAATGGCTACACCTTC

J gene: TRBJ2-3
V gene: TRBV4-1
CDR3 length: 18
D gene: TRBD2
clone size: many
CDR3 protein: CASSHSGRAWEKEDTQYF
CDR3 DNA: TGCGCCAGCAGCCATAGCGGGAGGGCCTGGGAGAAGGAAGATACGCAGTATTTT

J gene: TRBJ2-1
V gene: TRBV2
CDR3 length: 12
D gene: -
clone size: few
CDR3 protein: CASSGVDGEPFF
CDR3 DNA: TGTGCCAGCAGTGGAGTGGACGGAGAGCCGTTCTTC

J gene: TRBJ1-4
V gene: TRBV7-9
CDR3 length: 14
D gene: -
clone size: few
CDR3 protein: CASSSPRLNEKLFF
CDR3 DNA: TGTGCCAGCAGCTCACCCCGTCTGAATGAAAAACTGTTTTTT

J gene: TRBJ2-5
V gene: TRBV7-9
CDR3 length: 13
D gene: -
clone size: many
CDR3 protein: CASSFGREETQYF
CDR3 DNA: TGTGCCAGCAGCTTCGGCAGGGAGGAGACCCAGTACTTC

J gene: TRBJ1-2
V gene: TRBV4-1
CDR3 length: 15
D gene: -
clone size: -
CDR3 protein: CASSQVWGNLYGYTF
CDR3 DNA: TGCGCCAGCAGCCAAGTATGGGGTAACCTATATGGCTACACCTTC

J gene: TRBJ2-5
V gene: TRBV7-9
CDR3 length: 13
D gene: -
clone size: -
CDR3 protein: CASSLVYGETQYF
CDR3 DNA: TGTGCCAGCAGCTTAGTCTACGGAGAGACCCAGTACTTC

J gene: TRBJ2-3
V gene: TRBV5-6
CDR3 length: 19
D gene: TRBD2
clone size: -
CDR3 protein: CASSLPTLRGGTSERRQYF
CDR3 DNA: TGTGCCAGCAGCCTACCAACCCTACGTGGGGGAACTAGCGAGAGAAGGCAGTATTTT

J gene: TRBJ1-5
V gene: TRBV7-2
CDR3 length: 12
D gene: -
clone size: few
CDR3 protein: CASSYLSQPQHF
CDR3 DNA: TGTGCCAGCAGCTACCTGAGCCAGCCCCAGCATTTT

J gene: TRBJ2-1
V gene: TRBV15
CDR3 length: 16
D gene: -
clone size: many
CDR3 protein: CATSRDPGPVRNEQFF
CDR3 DNA: TGTGCCACCAGCAGAGACCCGGGACCAGTACGAAATGAGCAGTTCTTC

J gene: TRBJ1-1
V gene: TRBV28
CDR3 length: 11
D gene: -
clone size: many
CDR3 protein: CATQGGQKAFF
CDR3 DNA: TGTGCCACCCAGGGAGGACAGAAAGCTTTCTTT

J gene: TRBJ2-3
V gene: TRBV7-9
CDR3 length: 19
D gene: TRBD2
clone size: few
CDR3 protein: CASSPGLAGERGKTDTQYF
CDR3 DNA: TGTGCCAGCAGCCCAGGACTAGCGGGAGAACGGGGAAAGACAGATACGCAGTATTTT

J gene: TRBJ2-5
V gene: TRBV6-6
CDR3 length: 17
D gene: TRBD1
clone size: -
CDR3 protein: CASSYPPGTGIGETQYF
CDR3 DNA: TGTGCCAGCAGTTACCCTCCCGGGACAGGGATAGGAGAGACCCAGTACTTC

J gene: TRBJ2-1
V gene: TRBV7-9
CDR3 length: 18
D gene: TRBD2
clone size: -
CDR3 protein: CASSYLTWTSGRAVEQFF
CDR3 DNA: TGTGCCAGCAGCTACTTAACTTGGACTAGCGGGAGGGCCGTTGAGCAGTTCTTC

J gene: TRBJ2-7
V gene: TRBV7-9
CDR3 length: 11
D gene: -
clone size: -
CDR3 protein: CASSLMGEQYF
CDR3 DNA: TGTGCCAGCAGCTTAATGGGCGAGCAGTACTTC

J gene: TRBJ1-2
V gene: TRBV20-1
CDR3 length: 14
D gene: TRBD1
clone size: few
CDR3 protein: CSAREDRGLYGYTF
CDR3 DNA: TGCAGTGCTAGAGAAGACAGGGGATTATATGGCTACACCTTC

J gene: TRBJ1-1
V gene: TRBV29-1
CDR3 length: 12
D gene: -
clone size: many
CDR3 protein: CSVNRWGTEAFF
CDR3 DNA: TGCAGCGTTAACAGGTGGGGCACTGAAGCTTTCTTT

J gene: TRBJ2-3
V gene: TRBV9
CDR3 length: 16
D gene: -
clone size: many
CDR3 protein: CASSVDWRPNTDTQYF
CDR3 DNA: TGTGCCAGCAGCGTAGACTGGAGGCCCAACACAGATACGCAGTATTTT

J gene: TRBJ1-1
V gene: TRBV5-1
CDR3 length: 14
D gene: -
clone size: -
CDR3 protein: CASSPSWMNTEAFF
CDR3 DNA: TGCGCCAGCAGCCCATCTTGGATGAACACTGAAGCTTTCTTT

J gene: TRBJ2-3
V gene: TRBV20-1
CDR3 length: 14
D gene: -
clone size: -
CDR3 protein: CSARYPGGTDTQYF
CDR3 DNA: TGCAGTGCTAGATATCCGGGGGGCACAGATACGCAGTATTTT

J gene: TRBJ2-7
V gene: TRBV29-1
CDR3 length: 15
D gene: -
clone size: few
CDR3 protein: CSVGTTGIGSYEQYF
CDR3 DNA: TGCAGCGTTGGGACCACAGGGATCGGGTCCTACGAGCAGTACTTC

J gene: TRBJ2-2
V gene: TRBV11-2
CDR3 length: 15
D gene: TRBD1
clone size: few
CDR3 protein: CASTPPGQLSGELFF
CDR3 DNA: TGTGCCAGCACTCCCCCGGGACAGCTGTCCGGGGAGCTGTTTTTT

J gene: TRBJ2-7
V gene: TRBV27
CDR3 length: 15
D gene: TRBD2
clone size: many
CDR3 protein: CASSLGREGRYEQYF
CDR3 DNA: TGTGCCAGCAGTTTAGGAAGGGAGGGACGTTACGAGCAGTACTTC

J gene: TRBJ2-7
V gene: TRBV6-6
CDR3 length: 16
D gene: TRBD2
clone size: many
CDR3 protein: CASSLDLTSGGYEQYF
CDR3 DNA: TGTGCCAGCAGTCTCGACCTGACTAGCGGGGGCTACGAGCAGTACTTC

J gene: TRBJ2-7
V gene: TRBV20-1
CDR3 length: 11
D gene: -
clone size: -
CDR3 protein: CSAREGYLQYF
CDR3 DNA: TGCAGTGCTAGAGAGGGCTACCTACAGTACTTC

J gene: TRBJ2-3
V gene: TRBV28
CDR3 length: 16
D gene: TRBD2
clone size: few
CDR3 protein: CASSSPGLAGVDTQYF
CDR3 DNA: TGTGCCAGCAGTTCTCCCGGACTAGCGGGAGTGGATACGCAGTATTTT

J gene: TRBJ2-3
V gene: TRBV12-3/TRBV12-4
CDR3 length: 13
D gene: -
clone size: many
CDR3 protein: CASSLASTDTQYF
CDR3 DNA: TGTGCCAGCAGTTTAGCATCCACAGATACGCAGTATTTT

J gene: TRBJ2-7
V gene: TRBV27
CDR3 length: 13
D gene: -
clone size: many
CDR3 protein: CASSLSGSYEQYF
CDR3 DNA: TGTGCCAGCAGTTTATCCGGCTCCTACGAGCAGTACTTC

J gene: TRBJ2-2
V gene: TRBV6-2/TRBV6-3
CDR3 length: 16
D gene: TRBD2
clone size: many
CDR3 protein: CASSPTLAGVTGELFF
CDR3 DNA: TGTGCCAGCAGTCCCACACTAGCGGGAGTTACCGGGGAGCTGTTTTTT

J gene: TRBJ2-1
V gene: TRBV4-3
CDR3 length: 14
D gene: TRBD2
clone size: -
CDR3 protein: CASSQTSWGGEQFF
CDR3 DNA: TGCGCCAGCAGCCAAACTTCCTGGGGGGGTGAGCAGTTCTTC

J gene: TRBJ2-2
V gene: TRBV6-1
CDR3 length: 15
D gene: TRBD2
clone size: many
CDR3 protein: CASRGLAGQTGELFF
CDR3 DNA: TGTGCCAGCAGGGGACTAGCGGGACAGACCGGGGAGCTGTTTTTT

J gene: TRBJ2-1
V gene: TRBV2
CDR3 length: 12
D gene: -
clone size: many
CDR3 protein: CASSEAYNEQFF
CDR3 DNA: TGTGCCAGCAGTGAAGCCTACAATGAGCAGTTCTTC

J gene: TRBJ2-1
V gene: TRBV7-8
CDR3 length: 16
D gene: TRBD2
clone size: many
CDR3 protein: CASSSKARLAGNEQFF
CDR3 DNA: TGTGCCAGCAGCTCGAAAGCCCGCCTAGCGGGTAATGAGCAGTTCTTC

J gene: TRBJ2-5
V gene: TRBV12-3/TRBV12-4
CDR3 length: 15
D gene: TRBD2
clone size: -
CDR3 protein: CASSWTSGGGETQYF
CDR3 DNA: TGTGCCAGCAGTTGGACTAGCGGAGGGGGAGAGACCCAGTACTTC

J gene: TRBJ2-3
V gene: TRBV18
CDR3 length: 14
D gene: -
clone size: many
CDR3 protein: CASSPRAFTDTQYF
CDR3 DNA: TGTGCCAGCTCACCACGGGCCTTCACAGATACGCAGTATTTT

J gene: TRBJ1-5
V gene: TRBV20-1
CDR3 length: 14
D gene: TRBD1
clone size: -
CDR3 protein: CSARRQGGNQPQHF
CDR3 DNA: TGCAGTGCTAGAAGACAGGGTGGCAATCAGCCCCAGCATTTT

J gene: TRBJ2-2
V gene: TRBV28
CDR3 length: 12
D gene: -
clone size: few
CDR3 protein: CASSATPIWQIF
CDR3 DNA: TGTGCCAGCAGTGCCACCCCCATTTGGCAGATTTTT

J gene: TRBJ2-5
V gene: TRBV5-1
CDR3 length: 14
D gene: -
clone size: few
CDR3 protein: CASSPGQPRETQYF
CDR3 DNA: TGCGCCAGCAGCCCCGGACAGCCAAGAGAGACCCAGTACTTC

J gene: TRBJ2-3
V gene: TRBV7-9
CDR3 length: 11
D gene: TRBD2
clone size: few
CDR3 protein: CASGGVDTQYF
CDR3 DNA: TGTGCAAGCGGGGGGGTAGATACGCAGTATTTT

J gene: TRBJ2-1
V gene: TRBV4-1
CDR3 length: 16
D gene: -
clone size: -
CDR3 protein: CASSQPHRLGHNEQFF
CDR3 DNA: TGCGCCAGCAGCCAACCTCACAGATTGGGCCACAATGAGCAGTTCTTC

J gene: TRBJ2-7
V gene: TRBV5-1
CDR3 length: 14
D gene: TRBD1
clone size: many
CDR3 protein: CASNPSGQGGEQYF
CDR3 DNA: TGCGCCAGCAATCCCTCTGGACAGGGTGGAGAGCAGTACTTC

J gene: TRBJ2-7
V gene: TRBV11-2
CDR3 length: 13
D gene: -
clone size: many
CDR3 protein: CASSPGTRYEQYF
CDR3 DNA: TGTGCCAGCAGCCCCGGGACCCGCTACGAGCAGTACTTC

J gene: TRBJ2-7
V gene: TRBV11-2
CDR3 length: 17
D gene: TRBD2
clone size: many
CDR3 protein: CASSPLRPSGRRHEQYF
CDR3 DNA: TGTGCCAGCAGCCCCCTACGCCCTAGCGGGAGGCGGCACGAGCAGTACTTC

J gene: TRBJ2-3
V gene: TRBV20-1
CDR3 length: 12
D gene: -
clone size: -
CDR3 protein: CSASRGTDTQYF
CDR3 DNA: TGCAGTGCTAGTAGGGGCACAGATACGCAGTATTTT

J gene: TRBJ2-2
V gene: TRBV10-2
CDR3 length: 16
D gene: TRBD1
clone size: -
CDR3 protein: CASSEQGARNTGELFF
CDR3 DNA: TGCGCCAGCAGTGAACAGGGGGCCCGAAACACCGGGGAGCTGTTTTTT

J gene: TRBJ1-5
V gene: TRBV6-2/TRBV6-3
CDR3 length: 14
D gene: -
clone size: -
CDR3 protein: CASSNRDPNQPQHF
CDR3 DNA: TGTGCCAGCAGCAACCGGGACCCCAATCAGCCCCAGCATTTT

J gene: TRBJ1-1
V gene: TRBV20-1
CDR3 length: 19
D gene: TRBD1
clone size: few
CDR3 protein: CSARTHQIQLQGGDTEAFF
CDR3 DNA: TGCAGTGCTAGAACCCACCAAATTCAACTTCAGGGGGGGGACACTGAAGCTTTCTTT

J gene: TRBJ2-1
V gene: TRBV7-8
CDR3 length: 20
D gene: TRBD2
clone size: many
CDR3 protein: CASSIWGGLAGILGSDEQFF
CDR3 DNA: TGTGCCAGCAGCATATGGGGGGGACTAGCGGGAATCTTAGGGTCGGATGAGCAGTTCTTC

J gene: TRBJ2-7
V gene: TRBV12-3/TRBV12-4
CDR3 length: 16
D gene: TRBD2
clone size: -
CDR3 protein: CASSDGLAGASYEQYF
CDR3 DNA: TGTGCCAGCAGCGACGGACTAGCGGGCGCCTCCTACGAGCAGTACTTC

J gene: TRBJ2-3
V gene: TRBV5-4
CDR3 length: 14
D gene: -
clone size: few
CDR3 protein: CASSAIPGTDTQYF
CDR3 DNA: TGTGCCAGCAGCGCAATCCCTGGGACAGATACGCAGTATTTT